The 5 T cell receptor beta chains given below trace back to one sample, sequenced in a study of identifying expanded T cells in peripheral blood. Sequencing was performed with immunoSEQ multiplex PCR; in TCRdb, only in-frame clones are kept and a portion is missing. The table lists roughly 100,000 clones, 87% of them singletons, with roughly a sixth in the top ten. Input material: blood. The receptors were sampled from a person aged 18 to 70 in good health.

The J gene is TRBJ2-7, the V gene TRBV5-1, with a tentative D call TRBD2 (6 bases). From germline, CDR1 is SGHRS and CDR2 YFSETQ. The CDR3 covers 13 residues. The V and J ends lost 6 bases and 3 bases respectively, with 13 bases between them. The CDR3 bases are TGCGCCAGCACGGAGGGAGAAGGCTACGAGCAGTACTTC. It is translated as CASTEGEGYEQYF.

This clone was observed many times. The gene calls are TRBV5-1 and TRBJ2-7, with TRBD2 matching over 8 bases. CDR3 length: 15 amino acids. Trimming took 7 bases from V and 2 from J; bases not matched to a gene: 11. Germline CDR1 is SGHRS and CDR2 is YFSETQ. Here the CDR3 reads CASSIQGGGPYEQYF. The CDR3 DNA sequence: TGCGCCAGCTCTATACAGGGCGGGGGGCCCTACGAGCAGTACTTC.

The rearrangement uses TRBV5-1 and TRBJ2-7; 7 bases line up with TRBD2. The CDR3 has 14 residues. Germline lookup yields CDR1 SGHRS and CDR2 YFSETQ. V lost 7 bases, J lost 1 base, and 8 bases stayed unmatched. This chain's CDR3 is CASATSSTSYEQYF. The CDR3 DNA is TGCGCCAGCGCGACTAGCTCGACGTCCTACGAGCAGTACTTC. Looking up the rest from reference TRBV5-1 and TRBJ2-7 gives the full variable domain: KAGVTQTPRYLIKTRGQQVTLSCSPISGHRSVSWYQQTPGQGLQFLFEYFSETQRNKGNFPGRFSGRQFSNSRSEMNVSTLELGDSALYLCASATSSTSYEQYFGPGTRLTVT.

The chain joins TRBV4-2 to TRBJ2-3, with a possible D match to TRBD1 (6 bases). The V end lost 4 bases, the J end lost 7 bases, and 15 bases lay between the germline ends. This CDR3 has 14 amino acids. Germline assignment: CDR1 LGHNA and CDR2 YNFKEQ. The CDR3 loop is CASSPREGGNTQYF. As DNA, the CDR3 is TGTGCCAGCAGCCCCCGGGAAGGGGGAAATACGCAGTATTTT.

In its sample, this clone was seen a few times. V and J are TRBV10-1 and TRBJ2-5, with D hard to call. Germline values: CDR1 WNHNN, CDR2 SYGVQD (reference sequence). The CDR3 contains 14 residues. Trimming cost V 0 bases and J 1 base, with 6 bases left between them. DNA of the CDR3: TGCGCCAGCAGTGAGTCGGCAGGCCAAGAGACCCAGTACTTC. The encoded protein is CASSESAGQETQYF.